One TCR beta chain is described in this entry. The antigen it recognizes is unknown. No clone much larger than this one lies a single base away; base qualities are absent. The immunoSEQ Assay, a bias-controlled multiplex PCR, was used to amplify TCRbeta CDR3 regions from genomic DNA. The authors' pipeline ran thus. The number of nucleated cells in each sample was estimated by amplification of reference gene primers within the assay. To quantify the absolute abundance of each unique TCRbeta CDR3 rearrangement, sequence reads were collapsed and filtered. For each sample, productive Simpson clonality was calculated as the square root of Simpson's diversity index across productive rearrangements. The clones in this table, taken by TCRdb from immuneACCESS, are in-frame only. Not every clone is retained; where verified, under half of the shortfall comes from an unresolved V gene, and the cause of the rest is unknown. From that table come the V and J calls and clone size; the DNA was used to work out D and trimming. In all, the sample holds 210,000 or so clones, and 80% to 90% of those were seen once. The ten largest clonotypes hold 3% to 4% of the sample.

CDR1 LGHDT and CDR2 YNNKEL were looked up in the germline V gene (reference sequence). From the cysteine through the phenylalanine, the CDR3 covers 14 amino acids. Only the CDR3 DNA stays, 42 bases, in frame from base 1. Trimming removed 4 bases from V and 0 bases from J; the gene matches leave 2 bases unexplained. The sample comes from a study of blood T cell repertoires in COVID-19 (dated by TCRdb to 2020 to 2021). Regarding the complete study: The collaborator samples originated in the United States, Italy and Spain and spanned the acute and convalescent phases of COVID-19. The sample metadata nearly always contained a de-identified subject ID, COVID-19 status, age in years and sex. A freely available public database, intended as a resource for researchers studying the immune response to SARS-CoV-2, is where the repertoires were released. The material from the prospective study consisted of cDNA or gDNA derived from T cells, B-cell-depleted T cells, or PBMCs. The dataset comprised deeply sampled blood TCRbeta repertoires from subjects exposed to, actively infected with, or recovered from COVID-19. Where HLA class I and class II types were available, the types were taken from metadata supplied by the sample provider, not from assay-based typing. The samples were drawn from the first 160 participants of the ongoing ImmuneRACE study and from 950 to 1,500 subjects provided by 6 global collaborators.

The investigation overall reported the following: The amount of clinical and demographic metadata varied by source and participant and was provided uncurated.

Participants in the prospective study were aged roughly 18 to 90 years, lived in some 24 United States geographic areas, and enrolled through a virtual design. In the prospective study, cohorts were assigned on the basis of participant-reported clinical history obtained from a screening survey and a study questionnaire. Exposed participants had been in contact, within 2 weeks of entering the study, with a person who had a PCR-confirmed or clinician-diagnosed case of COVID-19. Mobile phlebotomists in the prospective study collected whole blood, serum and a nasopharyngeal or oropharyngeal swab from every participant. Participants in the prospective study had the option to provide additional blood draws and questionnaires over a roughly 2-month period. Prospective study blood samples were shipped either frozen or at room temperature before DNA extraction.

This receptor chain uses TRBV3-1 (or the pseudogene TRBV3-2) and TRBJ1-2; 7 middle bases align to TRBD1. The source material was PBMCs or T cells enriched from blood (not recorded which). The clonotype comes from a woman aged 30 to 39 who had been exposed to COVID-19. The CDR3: CASSPTGPNYGYTF. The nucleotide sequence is TGTGCCAGCAGCCCGACAGGGCCTAACTATGGCTACACCTTC.